A selection of T cell receptor beta chains follows, all from one sample in a study of CD8 T cells in ankylosing spondylitis. TCRdb reanalysed the 5' RACE reads using MiXCR and keeps one entry per CDR3 protein. The sample includes about 840,000 distinct CDR3 sequences, around 11% of them seen just once. Sequenced: blood, either unsorted or a sorted T cell fraction (not recorded which). The receptors here all came from a male donor with ankylosing spondylitis. CDR3s include the opening cysteine and the closing phenylalanine or tryptophan. Each record gives: D gene, V gene, CDR3 length, clone size, J gene, CDR3 DNA, CDR3 protein. A D gene is named only where the DNA matches it firmly. Clone sizes are given selectively: once, few, many, or a class where the clone is expanded.

TRBD2,TRBV20-1,16,-,TRBJ2-2,TGCAGTGCTAGAGATCAACGAGCGGGAGGGACCGGGGAGCTGTTTTTT,CSARDQRAGGTGELFF
-,TRBV7-2,13,few,TRBJ2-3,TGTGCCAGCAGCCGGTTTAGGGCAGATACGCAGTATTTT,CASSRFRADTQYF
TRBD2,TRBV18,15,-,TRBJ2-2,TGTGCCAGCTCACCACTAGCGGGAAGCACCGGGGAGCTGTTTTTT,CASSPLAGSTGELFF
-,TRBV7-2,15,few,TRBJ1-5,TGTGCCAGCAGCACTCGAGGGTATAGCAATCAGCCCCAGCATTTT,CASSTRGYSNQPQHF
-,TRBV18,14,few,TRBJ2-3,TGTGCCAGCTCACCACCGGAAATGCAAGATACGCAGTATTTT,CASSPPEMQDTQYF
-,TRBV7-2,13,few,TRBJ1-1,TGTGCCAGCAGGTATACAGTGAACACTGAAGCTTTCTTT,CASRYTVNTEAFF
-,TRBV7-3,14,many,TRBJ2-6,TGTGCCAGCAGCAAATTCTCTGGGGCCAACGTCCTGACTTTC,CASSKFSGANVLTF
TRBD2,TRBV5-1,15,few,TRBJ2-3,TGCGCCAGCAGCTTGAGCGGGGGAATCACAGATACGCAGTATTTT,CASSLSGGITDTQYF
-,TRBV29-1,13,-,TRBJ1-1,TGCAGCGTGTGGGCAGGATTGAACACTGAAGCTTTCTTT,CSVWAGLNTEAFF
-,TRBV19,15,-,TRBJ2-6,TGTGCCAGTAGTATTGTACCTTCTGGGGCCAACGTCCTGACTTTC,CASSIVPSGANVLTF
TRBD1,TRBV7-2,14,-,TRBJ2-7,TGTGCCAGCAGCCTGACAGGGCGGACCTACGAGCAGTACTTC,CASSLTGRTYEQYF
-,TRBV9,13,-,TRBJ1-3,TGTGCCAGCTCCCACGGCGAGAGAAACACCATATATTTT,CASSHGERNTIYF
-,TRBV29-1,14,few,TRBJ2-7,TGCAGCGTTGGTTGGGTGGGTGGATCCTACGAGCAGTACTTC,CSVGWVGGSYEQYF
TRBD1,TRBV29-1,14,-,TRBJ2-3,TGCAGCGTTGATAACAGGGGCGTTGAAGATACGCAGTATTTT,CSVDNRGVEDTQYF
-,TRBV20-1,15,few,TRBJ1-2,TGCAGTGCTAGAGATGGTAGCAGGCTAACCTATGGCTACACCTTC,CSARDGSRLTYGYTF
TRBD1,TRBV10-3,15,-,TRBJ2-7,TGTGCCATCAGCAGCCGGGACAGGGTAATTTACGAGCAGTACTTC,CAISSRDRVIYEQYF
-,TRBV5-1,16,-,TRBJ1-3,TGCGCCAGCAGCTTGGACTTCGGCTACTCTGGAAACACCATATATTTT,CASSLDFGYSGNTIYF
-,TRBV3-1,13,many,TRBJ2-7,TGTGCCAGCAGCCAGAACGGACCCTACGAGCAGTACTTC,CASSQNGPYEQYF
TRBD1,TRBV20-1,15,-,TRBJ1-4,TGCAGTGCTAGAGGAGGCGGGACAGGCTATGAAAAACTGTTTTTT,CSARGGGTGYEKLFF
TRBD2,TRBV10-3,14,many,TRBJ2-7,TGTGCCATCAGCCCGACTAGCGGGCGAAACGAGCAGTACTTC,CAISPTSGRNEQYF
-,TRBV4-1,18,-,TRBJ2-7,TGCGCCAGCAGCCAAGATGGGTCGGCGGCAGCAAGCTCCTACGAGCAGTACTTC,CASSQDGSAAASSYEQYF
-,TRBV20-1,13,-,TRBJ2-7,TGCAGTGCCACGGGGAGTAACACCTACGAGCAGTACTTC,CSATGSNTYEQYF
-,TRBV6-2/TRBV6-3,12,-,TRBJ1-1,TGTGCCAGCAGACCACCCCGGGCTGAAGCTTTCTTT,CASRPPRAEAFF
-,TRBV6-2/TRBV6-3,12,few,TRBJ2-5,TGTGCCAGCAGTTATGTTTCAGAGACCCAGTACTTC,CASSYVSETQYF
TRBD2,TRBV29-1,12,many,TRBJ2-1,TGCAGCGTTGAATCGGGAGGCAATGAGCAGTTCTTC,CSVESGGNEQFF
-,TRBV20-1,14,-,TRBJ2-3,TGCAGTTTGGTGGTAGCGTCTAGCACAGATACGCAGTATTTT,CSLVVASSTDTQYF
TRBD1,TRBV29-1,16,-,TRBJ1-4,TGCAGCTATTCCGGGGGGACAGGGGGCGCGAATGAAAAACTGTTTTTT,CSYSGGTGGANEKLFF
TRBD2,TRBV12-3/TRBV12-4,17,-,TRBJ2-2,TGTGCCAGCAGTTCGGGACTAGCGGAGGGAGGCACCGGGGAGCTGTTTTTT,CASSSGLAEGGTGELFF
TRBD2,TRBV24-1,15,few,TRBJ2-1,TGTGCCACCAGTCGGACTAGCGGGAAAGGGGGTGAGCAGTTCTTC,CATSRTSGKGGEQFF
-,TRBV20-1,12,many,TRBJ2-5,TGCAGTGCCGAAGGTGCGGGGAAGACCCAGTACTTC,CSAEGAGKTQYF
-,TRBV29-1,13,-,TRBJ2-2,TGCAGCGTTGGGCTCGGTCCCACCGGGGAGCTGTTTTTT,CSVGLGPTGELFF
TRBD1,TRBV5-6,12,-,TRBJ1-2,TGTGCCAGCAGCCCCCGGACAGGGAGGGACACCTTC,CASSPRTGRDTF
-,TRBV5-1,15,-,TRBJ2-1,TGCGCCAGCAGCCCCGACTATAGCTCCTACAATGAGCAGTTCTTC,CASSPDYSSYNEQFF
-,TRBV20-1,13,many,TRBJ1-2,TGCAGTGCTAGAGGGGGACGGAGCTATGGCTACACCTTC,CSARGGRSYGYTF
TRBD1,TRBV6-1,13,many,TRBJ2-5,TGTGCCAGCAGTCGGACAGGGCGGGAGACCCAGTACTTC,CASSRTGRETQYF
-,TRBV20-1,14,-,TRBJ2-7,TGCAGTGCTATAATGGGATACCGACTCTACGGGGAGTACTTC,CSAIMGYRLYGEYF
-,TRBV4-3,13,many,TRBJ2-7,TGTGCCAGCAGCCAGGACAGAACCTACGAGCAGTACTTC,CASSQDRTYEQYF
-,TRBV6-5,13,-,TRBJ1-5,TGTGCCAGCAGTTATTACAAAGATCAGCCCCAGCATTTT,CASSYYKDQPQHF
-,TRBV18,14,-,TRBJ1-1,TGTGCCAGCTCACCCGGGTTGGTTCGCACTGAAGCTTTCTTT,CASSPGLVRTEAFF
-,TRBV6-6,11,-,TRBJ2-5,TGTGCCAGCAGTTCCGCGTGGACCCAGTACTTC,CASSSAWTQYF
-,TRBV5-1,14,many,TRBJ1-1,TGCGCCAGCAGCTTCGACGGGATGAACACTGAAGCTTTCTTT,CASSFDGMNTEAFF
-,TRBV4-2,15,few,TRBJ2-5,TGTGCCAGCAGCCAAGATAGGAGCCCCGGGGAGACCCAGTACTTC,CASSQDRSPGETQYF
-,TRBV5-6,15,-,TRBJ1-1,TGTGCCAGCAGCCGGGACGGGGGACTGAACACTGAAGCTTTCTTT,CASSRDGGLNTEAFF
-,TRBV6-4,13,-,TRBJ1-1,TGTGCCAGCAGAAGATTCGGGGACACTGAAGCTTTCTTT,CASRRFGDTEAFF
-,TRBV20-1,13,few,TRBJ1-1,TGCAGTGCCTTCACGGACATGAACACTGAAGCTTTCTTT,CSAFTDMNTEAFF
-,TRBV4-3,15,few,TRBJ1-1,TGCGCCAGCAGCCAAGAGGCCAGGTTGAACACTGAAGCTTTCTTT,CASSQEARLNTEAFF
-,TRBV11-2,14,-,TRBJ2-2,TGTGCCAGTTCGAAGGGGTGGGGCACCGGGGAGCTGTTTTTT,CASSKGWGTGELFF
TRBD1,TRBV28,15,-,TRBJ2-7,TGTGCCAGCAGTTTGTGGGACAGGGAGTTTAAGGAGCAGTACTTC,CASSLWDREFKEQYF